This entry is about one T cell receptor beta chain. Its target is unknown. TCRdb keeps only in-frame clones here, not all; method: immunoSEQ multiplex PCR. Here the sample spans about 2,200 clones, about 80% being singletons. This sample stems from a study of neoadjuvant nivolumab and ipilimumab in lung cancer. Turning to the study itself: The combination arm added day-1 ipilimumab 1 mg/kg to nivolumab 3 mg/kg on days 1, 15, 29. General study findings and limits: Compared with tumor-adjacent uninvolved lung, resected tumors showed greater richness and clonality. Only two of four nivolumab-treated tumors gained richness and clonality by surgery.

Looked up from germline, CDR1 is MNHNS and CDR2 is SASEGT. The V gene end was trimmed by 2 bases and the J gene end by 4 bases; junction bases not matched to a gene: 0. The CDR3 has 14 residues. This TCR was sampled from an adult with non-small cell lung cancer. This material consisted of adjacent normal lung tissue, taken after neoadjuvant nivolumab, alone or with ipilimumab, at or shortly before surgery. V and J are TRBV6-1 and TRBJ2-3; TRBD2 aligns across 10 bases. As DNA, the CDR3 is TGTGCCAGCAGTGAACTAGCGGGAGCAGATACGCAGTATTTT. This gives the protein CASSELAGADTQYF.